This T cell receptor (beta chain) was found in a study of cytomegalovirus exposure and HLA in healthy donors. Points from the study as a whole: Earlier analysis yielded a pattern in which most TCR beta V segments were productive about 87% or about 30% of the time.

Both 60 Vbeta primers and 13 Jbeta primers went into the PCR. The data were produced by immunoSEQ multiplex PCR, yet TCRdb's version contains in-frame clones alone and is incomplete. The sample contains some 190,000 clones, about three quarters of which appear only once. Comment on this clone: The target antigen is unknown.

V dropped 0 bases and J dropped 4; count of bases not matched to a gene: 7. The germline CDR1 and CDR2 sequences are MGHRA and YSYEKL. The CDR3 totals 16 residues. The chain recombines TRBV4-1 with TRBJ2-3; TRBD2 aligns across 7 bases. Sequenced material: PBMCs. The TCR originated in a woman between 40 and 50 years old in good health and CMV-seronegative. The CDR3 coding sequence is TGCGCCAGCAGCCAAGATACAGGCGGGAGCTCAGATACGCAGTATTTT. Amino acid sequence: CASSQDTGGSSDTQYF.